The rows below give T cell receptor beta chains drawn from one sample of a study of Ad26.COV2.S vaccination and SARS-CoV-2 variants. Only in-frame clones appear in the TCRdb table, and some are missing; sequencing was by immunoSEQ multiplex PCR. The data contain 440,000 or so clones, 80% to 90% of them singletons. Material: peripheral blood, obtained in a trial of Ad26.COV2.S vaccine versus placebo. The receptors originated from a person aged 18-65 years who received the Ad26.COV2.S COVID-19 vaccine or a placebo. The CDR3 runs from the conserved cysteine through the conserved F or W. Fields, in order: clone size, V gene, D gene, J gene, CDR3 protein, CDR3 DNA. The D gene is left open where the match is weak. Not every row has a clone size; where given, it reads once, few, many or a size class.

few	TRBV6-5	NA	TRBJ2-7	CASSYRGLPYEQYF	TGTGCCAGCAGTTACCGCGGACTTCCCTACGAGCAGTACTTC
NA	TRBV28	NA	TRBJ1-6	CASSFLNVQNYNSPLHF	TGTGCCAGCAGTTTTTTAAATGTACAGAACTATAATTCACCCCTCCACTTT
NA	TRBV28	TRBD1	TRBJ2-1	CATDHRDRVYNEQFF	TGTGCCACGGACCACCGGGACAGGGTGTACAATGAGCAGTTCTTC
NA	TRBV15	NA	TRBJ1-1	CATRKGTMNTEAFF	TGTGCCACCAGAAAAGGGACCATGAACACTGAAGCTTTCTTT
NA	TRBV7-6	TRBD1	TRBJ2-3	CASSLGRGLADTQYF	TGTGCCAGCAGCTTGGGCAGGGGGTTGGCAGATACGCAGTATTTT
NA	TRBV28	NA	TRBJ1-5	CASSLWMDSSNQPQHF	TGTGCCAGCAGTTTATGGATGGACAGTAGCAATCAGCCCCAGCATTTT
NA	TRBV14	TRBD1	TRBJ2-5	CASSRGQGVETQYF	TGTGCCAGCAGCCGGGGACAGGGTGTGGAGACCCAGTACTTC
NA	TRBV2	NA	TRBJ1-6	CASNPPNSPLHF	TGTGCCAGCAACCCCCCTAATTCACCCCTCCACTTT
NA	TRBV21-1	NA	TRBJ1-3	CASSWGQGRNTIYF	TGTGCCAGCAGCTGGGGACAGGGTAGAAACACCATATATTTT
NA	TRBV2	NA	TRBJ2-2	CASITNLVTGELFF	TGTGCCAGCATTACTAACTTAGTCACCGGGGAGCTGTTTTTT
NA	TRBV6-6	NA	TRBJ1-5	CASSYMEPTNQPQHF	TGTGCCAGCAGTTACATGGAACCGACGAATCAGCCCCAGCATTTT
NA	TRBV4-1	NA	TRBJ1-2	CASSLARSNYGYTF	TGCGCCAGCAGCCTCGCCAGAAGTAACTATGGCTACACCTTC
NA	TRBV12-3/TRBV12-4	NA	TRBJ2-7	CASSLRPKGEQYF	TGTGCCAGCAGTTTGCGGCCTAAGGGCGAGCAGTACTTC
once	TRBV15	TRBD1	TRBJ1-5	CATSTTGDSQPQHF	TGTGCCACCAGCACCACAGGGGATAGTCAGCCCCAGCATTTT
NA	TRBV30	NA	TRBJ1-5	CAWSAPFQGNNQPQHF	TGTGCCTGGAGTGCCCCTTTTCAGGGGAACAATCAGCCCCAGCATTTT
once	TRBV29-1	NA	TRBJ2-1	CSVNSGILSYNEQFF	TGCAGCGTTAATTCCGGGATTCTCTCCTACAATGAGCAGTTCTTC
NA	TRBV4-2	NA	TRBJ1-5	CASSQELGVGNQPQHF	TGTGCCAGCAGCCAAGAGCTCGGGGTTGGGAATCAGCCCCAGCATTTT
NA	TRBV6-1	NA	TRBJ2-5	CASSEALRGAQETQYF	TGTGCCAGCAGTGAAGCTCTGAGGGGGGCCCAAGAGACCCAGTACTTC
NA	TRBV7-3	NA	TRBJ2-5	CASSPGGGETQYF	TGTGCCAGCAGCCCGGGCGGCGGGGAGACCCAGTACTTC
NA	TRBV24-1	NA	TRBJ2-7	CATSAEPIYEQYF	TGTGCCACCAGTGCAGAGCCGATTTACGAGCAGTACTTC
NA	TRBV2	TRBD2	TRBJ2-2	CASSLAGRNTGELFF	TGTGCCAGCAGTCTAGCGGGGCGAAACACCGGGGAGCTGTTTTTT
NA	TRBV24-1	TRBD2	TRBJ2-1	CATTRAGGNEQFF	TGTGCCACTACTAGAGCCGGGGGGAATGAGCAGTTCTTC
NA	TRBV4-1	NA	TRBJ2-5	CASSQRGAGAEETQYF	TGCGCCAGCAGCCAACGGGGGGCGGGGGCAGAAGAGACCCAGTACTTC